This entry describes one T cell receptor beta chain. Its matching antigen is unknown. This record belongs to a study of cytomegalovirus exposure and HLA in healthy donors. Findings and limits, study-wide: TCR beta sequences numbering around 15,000 were associated with HLA alleles at 0.05 false discovery rate in a later analysis.

PCR was performed using 60 Vbeta and 13 Jbeta primers. This table comes from immunoSEQ multiplex PCR, and its TCRdb copy is limited to in-frame clones, with some not included. The table lists roughly 90,000 clones, 80% of them singletons. Germline V gene lookup returns CDR1 SGHRS and CDR2 YFSETQ. V was pared by 4 bases and J by 7 bases, with 15 bases between. CDR3 length: 15 amino acids. The source material was PBMCs. The receptor was derived from a man younger than 45 in good health and CMV-seronegative. The chain combines TRBV5-1 with TRBJ1-6; D is possibly TRBD1 (5 bases). The CDR3 DNA reads TGCGCCAGCAGCCCCAGCCAGGGAAACAATTCACCCCTCCACTTT. As protein: CASSPSQGNNSPLHF.